Below are 30 T cell receptor beta chains sequenced from a single sample in a study of cytomegalovirus exposure and HLA in healthy donors. The PCR was carried out with 60 Vbeta primers and 13 Jbeta primers. Produced via immunoSEQ multiplex PCR; TCRdb's table is partial and in-frame only. Found here are about 110,000 clones, 69% of them singletons; the top ten hold 3.2%. The sample consisted of PBMCs. These receptors all stem from a man aged 25 to 40 in good health and CMV-seronegative.

The rearrangement joins TRBV7-6 to TRBJ2-6, with TRBD1 as a possible D gene (6 bases). Trimming took off 5 bases at V and 3 bases at J, with 14 bases between the two ends. The germline V gene has CDR1 SGHVS and CDR2 FNYEAQ. The CDR3 totals 16 residues. CDR3: CASSRTGQIGANVLTF. CDR3 coding DNA: TGTGCCAGCAGCCGTACAGGGCAGATTGGGGCCAACGTCCTGACTTTC.

Comments on this clone: The junction departs from germline at one end; a sequencing error may be responsible. This chain links TRBV6-5 with TRBJ1-5; TRBD1 might be the D (6 bases). There are 16 residues in the CDR3. From germline, CDR1 is MNHEY and CDR2 SVGAGI. The CDR3 DNA reads TGTGCCAGCAGTAACTCCCCCAGGGGTTGGGATCAGCCCCAGCATTTT. Translating gives CASSNSPRGWDQPQHF.

The chain recombines TRBV7-8 with TRBJ2-1; D gene unclear. The V gene lost 6 bases and the J gene lost 8 bases, with 17 bases spanning the gap. Per germline, CDR1 SGHVS and CDR2 FQNEAQ. This CDR3 contains 14 residues. The CDR3 region is CASSPRGLDDEQFF. The DNA of the CDR3 is TGTGCCAGCAGTCCACGAGGTCTCGATGATGAGCAGTTCTTC.

V gene TRBV5-1 combines with J gene TRBJ2-7; 9 nucleotides match TRBD2. This CDR3 contains 14 residues. Germline lookup yields CDR1 SGHRS and CDR2 YFSETQ. Losses at the gene ends were 4 bases for V and 4 bases for J; bases not matched to a gene: 6. The DNA of the CDR3 is TGCGCCAGCAGCGGCGGGACTAGCACGTACGAGCAGTACTTC. This gives the protein CASSGGTSTYEQYF.

This clone was recorded a few times. The chain couples TRBV7-2 to TRBJ2-5, with D maybe TRBD1 (5 bases). With 1 base removed from V and 0 bases from J, the gap between germline ends came to 12 bases. Germline V gene lookup returns CDR1 SGHTA and CDR2 FQGNSA. CDR3 size: 16 residues. The CDR3 spells CASSLVGPGYQETQYF. The CDR3 DNA follows: TGTGCCAGCAGCTTAGTCGGGCCAGGGTACCAAGAGACCCAGTACTTC.

The chain recombines TRBV5-6 with TRBJ2-7; D possibly corresponds to TRBD1 (5 bases). CDR3 length equals 12 residues. Trimming shortened V by 2 bases and J by 4 bases, and 7 bases separated the two germline ends. Germline V gene lookup returns CDR1 SGHDT and CDR2 YYEEEE. The CDR3 sequence is CASSFGAYEQYF. CDR3 nucleotide sequence: TGTGCCAGCAGCTTTGGGGCATACGAGCAGTACTTC.

The V and J genes are TRBV6-5 and TRBJ2-7; 9 bases fit TRBD1. V lost 8 bases to trimming and J lost 3 bases; unmatched junction nucleotides: 11. The CDR3 consists of 15 residues. CDR1 is MNHEY, CDR2 SVGAGI, per germline. CDR3 in DNA: TGTGCCAGCCGAAGAGGGACAGGGCGCCTCTACGAGCAGTACTTC. Amino acids: CASRRGTGRLYEQYF.

The rearrangement links TRBV30 to TRBJ1-4; TRBD1 is a possible D gene (5 bases). CDR3 length equals 15 residues. Germline assignment: CDR1 GTSNPN and CDR2 SVGIG (reference sequence). V was pared by 1 base and J by 1 base, with 10 bases between. The CDR3 nucleotides read TGTGCCTGGAGTGCCTTAAGGGGAACTAATGAAAAACTGTTTTTT. It codes for CAWSALRGTNEKLFF.

The genes are TRBV30 and TRBJ2-7; maybe TRBD1 (7 bases). Per the germline V gene, CDR1 is GTSNPN and CDR2 is SVGIG (reference sequence). V was shortened by 0 bases and J by 3 bases, with 12 bases between the two germline ends. The CDR3 length is 14 residues. The CDR3 DNA is TGTGCCTGGAGTGTCGGCCAGGGGGGCTACGAGCAGTACTTC. This sequence encodes CAWSVGQGGYEQYF.

Written as DNA, the CDR3 is TGTGCCAGCAGCCCGGACAGGGCAAGTGGCTACACCTTC. It yields the protein CASSPDRASGYTF. V usage is TRBV5-8 and J usage is TRBJ1-2; 8 bases map to TRBD1. Germline V gene sequence: CDR1 SGHTS, CDR2 YDEGEE. CDR3 length equals 13 residues. V trimming: 4 bases; J trimming: 7 bases; junction bases outside the gene matches: 6.

This rearrangement joins TRBV14 to TRBJ1-1; D ambiguous. The CDR3 is made up of 13 amino acids. Trimming took off 8 bases at V and 0 bases at J, with 10 bases between the two ends. Per germline, CDR1 SGHDN and CDR2 FVKESK. The CDR3 reads CASRDLMNTEAFF. In DNA form, the CDR3 reads TGTGCCAGCCGAGACTTAATGAACACTGAAGCTTTCTTT.

This chain connects TRBV14 to TRBJ2-7; 10 bases align to TRBD1. With 3 bases clipped from V and 4 bases from J, the junction kept 6 bases outside the gene matches. CDR3 size: 15 residues. CDR1 is SGHDN and CDR2 is FVKESK in the germline V gene. This CDR3 is CASSHPGQGVYEQYF. In DNA form, the CDR3 reads TGTGCCAGCAGCCACCCAGGACAGGGGGTTTACGAGCAGTACTTC. The complete variable domain, with remaining parts taken from reference TRBV14 and TRBJ2-7, reads EAGVTQFPSHSVIEKGQTVTLRCDPISGHDNLYWYRRVMGKEIKFLLHFVKESKQDESGMPNNRFLAERTGGTYSTLKVQPAELEDSGVYFCASSHPGQGVYEQYFGPGTRLTVT.

The chain combines TRBV7-9 with TRBJ2-4, with 9 bases fitting TRBD1. The trim removed 3 bases at V and 8 bases at J, leaving 8 bases unmatched. Germline-derived CDR1 and CDR2 are SEHNR and FQNEAQ (reference sequence). This CDR3 contains 15 residues. The CDR3 sequence is CASSFRDRVVDIQYF. CDR3 nucleotides: TGTGCCAGCAGCTTCCGGGACAGGGTCGTCGACATTCAGTACTTC.

The chain combines TRBV6-1 with TRBJ2-7; tentatively, D is TRBD1 (6 bases). The CDR3 is 14 residues long. Germline V gene data show CDR1 as MNHNS and CDR2 as SASEGT. V was pared by 2 bases and J by 5 bases, with 13 bases between. The CDR3 nucleotides are TGTGCCAGCAGTGAACAGGGGCCCCAGGACGAGCAGTACTTC. As protein: CASSEQGPQDEQYF.

The count of this clone is one. The chain joins TRBV19 to TRBJ2-1, with 11 bases lining up with TRBD2. The V gene end was trimmed by 1 base and the J gene end by 3 bases; junction bases not matched to a gene: 8. Germline CDR1 LNHDA, CDR2 SQIVND (reference sequence). This CDR3 region has 18 residues. The CDR3: CASSIGASGRMDYNEQFF. CDR3 sequence (DNA): TGTGCCAGTAGTATAGGGGCTAGCGGGAGGATGGACTACAATGAGCAGTTCTTC. Full variable domain (rest looked up from reference TRBV19 and TRBJ2-1): DGGITQSPKYLFRKEGQNVTLSCEQNLNHDAMYWYRQDPGQGLRLIYYSQIVNDFQKGDIAEGYSVSREKKESFPLTVTSAQKNPTAFYLCASSIGASGRMDYNEQFFGPGTRLTVL.

This clone has just a few counts. The gene calls are TRBV19 and TRBJ2-7; D possibly corresponds to TRBD2 (5 bases). The germline V gene encodes CDR1 LNHDA and CDR2 SQIVND (reference sequence). There are 15 residues in the CDR3. The ends were cut back, 2 bases at V and 2 bases at J, with 13 bases in the middle. CDR3 bases: TGTGCCAGTAGTATACTTTCGAACGGGGCCTACGAGCAGTACTTC. Amino acids: CASSILSNGAYEQYF.

This clone has more than one count but fewer than ten. The V call is TRBV30, the J call TRBJ1-5, with D perhaps TRBD1 (5 bases). The CDR3 covers 15 residues. Trimming removed 6 bases from V and 2 bases from J, with 17 bases in between. Germline-derived CDR1 and CDR2 are GTSNPN and SVGIG (reference sequence). The CDR3 loop is CACSGRGAGNQPQHF. The CDR3 DNA sequence: TGTGCCTGTAGCGGGAGGGGAGCGGGCAATCAGCCCCAGCATTTT.

The V and J genes are TRBV6-6 and TRBJ2-5; possible D gene TRBD2, 5 bases. V lost 5 bases to trimming and J lost 4 bases, with 8 bases between them. In germline, CDR1 is MNHNY, CDR2 SVGAGI (reference sequence). The CDR3 contains 12 residues. The CDR3 nucleotides read TGTGCCAGCAGTCCCGGAGGAGAGACCCAGTACTTC. Its translation: CASSPGGETQYF.

In regard to this clone: At one end the junction does not follow the germline gene, possibly because of a read error. The chain uses TRBV7-9 and TRBJ2-5; TRBD2 agrees at 9 bases. Germline V gene lookup returns CDR1 SEHNR and CDR2 FQNEAQ (reference sequence). The CDR3 loop spans 14 amino acids. In nucleotides, the CDR3 is TGTTCCAGCACTCGGCGGGGGGGATCGGAGACCCAGTACTTC. The encoded protein is CSSTRRGGSETQYF.

The chain couples TRBV6-5 to TRBJ1-3, with a tentative D call TRBD1 (5 bases). This CDR3 is 15 amino acids long. The V end lost 3 bases, the J end lost 0 bases, and 9 bases lay between the germline ends. Germline-derived CDR1 and CDR2 are MNHEY and SVGAGI. CDR3 in amino acids: CASSYGGSSGNTIYF. CDR3 sequence (DNA): TGTGCCAGCAGTTATGGGGGGAGCTCTGGAAACACCATATATTTT.

The rearrangement joins TRBV5-4 to TRBJ2-7, with 10 bases matching TRBD1. Trimming at V came to 4 bases and at J to 5 bases, leaving 9 bases not matched to a gene. Per germline, CDR1 SGHNT and CDR2 YYREEE (reference sequence). The CDR3 covers 15 residues. CDR3 nucleotides: TGTGCCAGCAGCCTCGACAGGGGGCGAGGGGACGAGCAGTACTTC. Residues: CASSLDRGRGDEQYF.

There are a few counts of this clone. The V gene is TRBV27, the J gene TRBJ1-2; 8 nucleotides match TRBD1. CDR1 and CDR2 from the germline V gene are MNHEY and SMNVEV (reference sequence). The junction had 5 bases not matched to a gene; V was cut back by 4 bases and J by 4 bases. This CDR3 is 14 amino acids long. This CDR3 is CASSSGQAIYGYTF. The CDR3 bases are TGTGCCAGCAGTTCGGGACAGGCTATCTATGGCTACACCTTC.

V usage is TRBV11-2 and J usage is TRBJ1-2; D perhaps matches TRBD1 (6 bases). Between the trimmed V and J ends, which lost 2 bases and 4 bases, there was a span of 20 bases. Germline V gene lookup returns CDR1 SGHAT and CDR2 FQNNGV. This CDR3 contains 17 residues. The CDR3 here is CASSLFATTQGAYGYTF. CDR3 nucleotide sequence: TGTGCCAGCAGCTTATTTGCTACGACACAGGGTGCCTATGGCTACACCTTC.

The V call is TRBV5-4, the J call TRBJ2-1; 16 positions agree with TRBD2. This CDR3 region has 20 residues. The germline gives CDR1 SGHNT, CDR2 YYREEE (reference sequence). V gave up 1 base and J gave up 1 base; unmatched junction bases: 8. The CDR3 loop is CASSLRGLAGGVGSYNEQFF. CDR3 nucleotide sequence: TGTGCCAGCAGCTTGAGGGGACTAGCGGGAGGGGTTGGGTCCTACAATGAGCAGTTCTTC.

This sequence joins TRBV9 and TRBJ2-2, with 9 bases fitting TRBD2. In germline, CDR1 is SGDLS, CDR2 YYNGEE. V was clipped by 2 bases and J by 4 bases; unmatched bases: 6. There are 16 residues in the CDR3. CDR3 coding DNA: TGTGCCAGCAGCGTCAGCGGGAGGTGGAGCACCGGGGAGCTGTTTTTT. It specifies CASSVSGRWSTGELFF.

The genes are TRBV7-2 and TRBJ1-5, with 7 positions matching TRBD1. The J segment lost 2 bases and the V segment lost 1 base, leaving 2 bases of the junction unmatched. Germline assignment: CDR1 SGHTA and CDR2 FQGNSA. This CDR3 is 15 amino acids long. CDR3 DNA: TGTGCCAGCAGCTTAGGGGACAGTCGCAATCAGCCCCAGCATTTT. It translates to CASSLGDSRNQPQHF.

The chain couples TRBV4-3 to TRBJ1-1; D gene ambiguous. Germline CDR1 is LGHNA and CDR2 is YSLEER. Deletions cut 5 bases from V and 3 bases from J, with 16 bases between. The CDR3 loop spans 15 amino acids. CDR3 sequence reads: CASSKGGTDDTEAFF. The DNA of the CDR3 is TGCGCCAGCAGCAAGGGAGGAACTGATGACACTGAAGCTTTCTTT.

The chain has TRBV28 and TRBJ2-5; D is undetermined. TRBJ2-7 matches the DNA end more closely, so the J call is doubtful. This CDR3 has 11 residues. Germline V gene lookup returns CDR1 MDHEN and CDR2 SYDVKM. Here the CDR3 reads CASSYSYEQYF. Written as DNA, the CDR3 is TGTGCCAGCAGTTACTCCTACGAGCAGTACTTC.

J is TRBJ2-5 and V is TRBV28, with 7 nucleotides matching TRBD2. The end of the DNA fits TRBJ2-7 better, so the J call may be wrong. Germline assignment: CDR1 MDHEN and CDR2 SYDVKM. The CDR3 sequence is 12 residues long. CDR3 loop: CAVASGIYEQYF. DNA for the CDR3: TGTGCCGTCGCTAGCGGTATCTACGAGCAGTACTTC.

This chain joins TRBV6-5 and TRBJ1-2; D call uncertain. The ends were cut back, 2 bases at V and 3 bases at J, with 7 bases in the middle. Germline V gives CDR1 MNHEY, CDR2 SVGAGI. This CDR3 is 13 amino acids long. This CDR3 is CASSYREDYGYTF. Here the CDR3 DNA reads TGTGCCAGCAGTTACAGGGAGGACTATGGCTACACCTTC.